Shown below are 17 T cell receptor beta chains from a single sample sequenced in a study of blood T cell repertoires in COVID-19. Profiling relied on immunoSEQ multiplex PCR, and the TCRdb table lists in-frame clones only, not all of them. The table has over 30,000 clones, roughly nine tenths seen once. The sequencing sample was made of peripheral blood. The receptors come from a woman older than 75 with active or convalescent COVID-19.

This clone appeared a single time. This chain uses TRBV29-1 with TRBJ2-1; possibly TRBD1 for D (6 bases). Trimming took 6 bases from V and 9 from J, leaving 15 bases between them. This CDR3 is built from 12 residues. Germline V gives CDR1 SQVTM, CDR2 ANQGSEA. The CDR3 nucleotides are TGCAGCGTCCCTCAAAACAGGGTTGAGCAGTTCTTC. Translated: CSVPQNRVEQFF.

The chain is built from TRBV3-1 (or the pseudogene TRBV3-2) and TRBJ1-1; D perhaps matches TRBD1 (5 bases). The CDR3 sequence is 15 residues long. V shed 0 bases and J shed 6 bases, with 14 bases lying between them. Germline V gene lookup returns CDR1 LGHDT and CDR2 YNNKEL (reference sequence). The CDR3 loop is CASSQERLGGAEAFF. The CDR3 DNA follows: TGTGCCAGCAGCCAAGAGAGATTGGGGGGGGCTGAAGCTTTCTTT.

The V and J genes are TRBV10-3 and TRBJ2-7; a possible D gene is TRBD1 (5 bases). Germline V gene sequence: CDR1 ENHRY, CDR2 SYGVKD. The CDR3 has 11 amino acids. Trimming stripped 2 bases from V and 9 bases from J, with 8 bases between. CDR3 sequence reads: CAISEAGPQYF. The CDR3 region has the DNA TGTGCCATCAGTGAGGCAGGGCCGCAGTACTTC.

The chain employs TRBV6-5 and TRBJ1-6; a possible D gene is TRBD1 (6 bases). The CDR3 runs to 13 residues. V dropped 6 bases and J dropped 7 bases, with 10 bases sitting between them. Germline V gene data show CDR1 as MNHEY and CDR2 as SVGAGI. The CDR3 sequence: CASRDRKNSPLHF. CDR3 in DNA: TGTGCCAGCAGGGACAGAAAGAATTCACCCCTCCACTTT.

This clone was detected a few times. The CDR3 DNA is TGTGCCAGCAGTCCAGGGGGCTTGGGCTCCTACGAGCAGTACTTC. This translates into CASSPGGLGSYEQYF. The chain carries TRBV6-5 and TRBJ2-7; 8 bases are shared with TRBD1. This CDR3 spans 15 amino acids. V gave up 5 bases and J gave up 0 bases; unmatched junction bases: 6. Germline V gene sequence: CDR1 MNHEY, CDR2 SVGAGI.

The rearrangement links TRBV2 to TRBJ2-3; possible D gene TRBD2, 7 bases. Germline assignment: CDR1 SNHLY and CDR2 FYNNEI. The ends were cut back, 10 bases at V and 2 bases at J, with 19 bases in the middle. There are 15 residues in the CDR3. The CDR3, as DNA: TGTGCCATCAGCCGATGGGGGGGGCACACAGATACGCAGTATTTT. Translation gives CAISRWGGHTDTQYF.

V is TRBV19 and J is TRBJ1-5, with D possibly being TRBD1 (6 bases). Germline assignment: CDR1 LNHDA and CDR2 SQIVND (reference sequence). The ends were cut back, 5 bases at V and 0 bases at J, with 14 bases in the middle. The CDR3 spans 16 residues. The CDR3 loop reads CASSSPTGYSNQPQHF. The CDR3 region has the DNA TGTGCCAGTAGTTCCCCGACAGGTTATAGCAATCAGCCCCAGCATTTT.

The chain recombines TRBV5-8 with TRBJ1-2; 7 positions match TRBD1. The CDR3 is 15 amino acids. Trimming cost V 4 bases and J 2 bases; bases outside gene matches: 8. The V gene's germline CDR1 is SGHTS and CDR2 YDEGEE. CDR3 amino acids: CASSPRDRKNYGYTF. In DNA form, the CDR3 reads TGTGCCAGCAGCCCCCGGGACAGAAAAAACTATGGCTACACCTTC.

The chain employs TRBV2 and TRBJ1-4; 7 nucleotides agree with TRBD1. The CDR3 sequence is 15 residues long. The V and J ends lost 7 bases and 3 bases, in that order; junction bases with no gene match: 8. Germline lookup yields CDR1 SNHLY and CDR2 FYNNEI. CDR3 sequence reads: CASNPPGQPNEKLFF. DNA for the CDR3: TGTGCCAGCAACCCCCCGGGACAGCCTAATGAAAAACTGTTTTTT.

V and J are TRBV7-8 and TRBJ1-5; a weak D match, TRBD1 (5 bases). Per the germline V gene, CDR1 is SGHVS and CDR2 is FQNEAQ. This CDR3 region has 17 residues. Deletions cut 4 bases from V and 5 bases from J, with 21 bases between. DNA for the CDR3: TGTGCCAGCAGCTCAGACCCCCGGGGGGTCTACCATCAGCCCCAGCATTTT. It codes for CASSSDPRGVYHQPQHF.

This chain connects TRBV6-5 to TRBJ2-2; the match to TRBD1 covers 9 bases. V lost 7 bases to trimming and J lost 4 bases; unmatched junction nucleotides: 4. The CDR3 totals 14 residues. Germline V lookup: CDR1 MNHEY, CDR2 SVGAGI. The CDR3 DNA follows: TGTGCCAGCAAACAGGGGGCAAGCACCGGGGAGCTGTTTTTT. Translation: CASKQGASTGELFF.

The CDR3 DNA sequence: TGTGCCAGCAGCCCGCGGGGGGGCGGGTACGAGCAGTACTTC. Translated, it gives CASSPRGGGYEQYF. The chain links TRBV5-4 to TRBJ2-7; 9 bases map to TRBD2. Trimming took 4 bases from V and 4 from J; bases not matched to a gene: 6. Germline V CDR1 and CDR2: SGHNT, YYREEE (reference sequence). The CDR3 runs to 14 residues.

This chain links TRBV19 with TRBJ1-5, with 7 bases fitting TRBD1. This CDR3 region has 14 residues. CDR1 and CDR2 from the germline V gene are LNHDA and SQIVND (reference sequence). With V trimmed by 5 bases and J by 6 bases, 7 bases remained unmatched. Here the CDR3 reads CASSPTGIGQPQHF. The DNA for the CDR3 is TGTGCCAGTAGTCCGACAGGGATAGGTCAGCCCCAGCATTTT.

This chain joins TRBV25-1 and TRBJ1-1; no firm D call. Between the trimmed V and J ends, which lost 6 bases and 1 base, there was a span of 12 bases. Germline CDR1 and CDR2: MGHDK and SYGVNS. CDR3 size: 14 residues. The CDR3, as DNA: TGTGCCAGCAGACCCCTCGAGCCGAACACTGAAGCTTTCTTT. Protein sequence: CASRPLEPNTEAFF.

A few counts support this clone. The chain is built from TRBV5-6 and TRBJ1-2, with D possibly TRBD1 on 6 matching bases. The V end lost 4 bases, the J end lost 8 bases, and 33 bases lay between the germline ends. The V gene's germline CDR1 is SGHDT and CDR2 YYEEEE. CDR3 size: 19 residues. The CDR3 DNA is TGTGCCAGCAGCCTCCGCCCGACAGGCACCGTCGGACTTCGTAGCGGCTACACCTTC. Its translation is CASSLRPTGTVGLRSGYTF.

The rearrangement links TRBV25-1 to TRBJ2-5; the D gene is possibly TRBD2 (7 bases). V was pared by 6 bases and J by 5 bases, with 13 bases between. The CDR3 spans 13 residues. Germline V gene data show CDR1 as MGHDK and CDR2 as SYGVNS. DNA of the CDR3: TGTGCCAGCAGACGGGGGGCAGAGGAGACCCAGTACTTC. Protein product: CASRRGAEETQYF.

The CDR3 coding sequence is TGCGCCAGCAGCCAAGGCGGACAGAGCAATCAGCCCCAGCATTTT. It encodes CASSQGGQSNQPQHF. The chain carries TRBV4-1 and TRBJ1-5; D possibly corresponds to TRBD1 (6 bases). The CDR3 loop spans 15 amino acids. Per the germline V gene, CDR1 is MGHRA and CDR2 is YSYEKL. Between the trimmed V and J ends, which lost 1 base and 1 base, there was a span of 8 bases.